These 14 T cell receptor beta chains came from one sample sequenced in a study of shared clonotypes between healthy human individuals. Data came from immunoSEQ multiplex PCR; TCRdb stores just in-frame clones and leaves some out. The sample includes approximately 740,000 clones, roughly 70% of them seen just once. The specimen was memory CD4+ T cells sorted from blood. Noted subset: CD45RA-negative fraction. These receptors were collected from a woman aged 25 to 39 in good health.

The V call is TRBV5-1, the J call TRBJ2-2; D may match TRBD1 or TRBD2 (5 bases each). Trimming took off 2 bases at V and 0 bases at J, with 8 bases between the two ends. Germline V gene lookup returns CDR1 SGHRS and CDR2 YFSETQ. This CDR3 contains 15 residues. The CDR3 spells CASSFGTTNTGELFF. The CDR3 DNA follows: TGCGCCAGCAGCTTCGGGACGACGAACACCGGGGAGCTGTTTTTT.

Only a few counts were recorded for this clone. CDR3 loop: CSAPTGGEQYF. CDR3 nucleotides: TGCAGTGCCCCCACAGGGGGCGAGCAGTACTTC. The rearrangement joins TRBV20-1 to TRBJ2-7, with 8 bases that match TRBD1. With V trimmed by 6 bases and J by 6 bases, 4 bases remained unmatched. Germline V CDR1 and CDR2: DFQATT, SNEGSKA (reference sequence). The CDR3 consists of 11 residues.

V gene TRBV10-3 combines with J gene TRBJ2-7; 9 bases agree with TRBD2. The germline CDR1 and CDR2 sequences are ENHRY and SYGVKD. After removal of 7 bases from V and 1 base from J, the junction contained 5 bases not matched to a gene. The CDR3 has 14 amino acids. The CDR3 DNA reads TGTGCCATCAATCCTAGCGGGGCTTCCTACGAGCAGTACTTC. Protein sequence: CAINPSGASYEQYF.

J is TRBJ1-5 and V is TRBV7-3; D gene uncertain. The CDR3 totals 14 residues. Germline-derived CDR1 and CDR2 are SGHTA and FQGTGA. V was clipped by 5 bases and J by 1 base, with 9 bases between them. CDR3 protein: CASSPGLSNQPQHF. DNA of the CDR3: TGTGCCAGCAGCCCCGGATTGAGCAATCAGCCCCAGCATTTT.

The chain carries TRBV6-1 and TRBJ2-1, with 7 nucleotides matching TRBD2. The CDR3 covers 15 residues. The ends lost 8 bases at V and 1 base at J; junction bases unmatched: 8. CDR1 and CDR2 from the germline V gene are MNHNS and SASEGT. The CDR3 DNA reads TGTGCCAGCCAGGCGGGAGAAGGGTCCTACAATGAGCAGTTCTTC. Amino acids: CASQAGEGSYNEQFF.

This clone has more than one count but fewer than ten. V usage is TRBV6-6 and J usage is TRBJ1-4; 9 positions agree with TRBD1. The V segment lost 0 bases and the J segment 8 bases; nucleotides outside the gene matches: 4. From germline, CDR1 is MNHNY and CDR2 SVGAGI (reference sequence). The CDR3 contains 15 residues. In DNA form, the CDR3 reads TGTGCCAGCAGTTACTCGACAGGGGGTACGGAAAAACTGTTTTTT. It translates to CASSYSTGGTEKLFF.

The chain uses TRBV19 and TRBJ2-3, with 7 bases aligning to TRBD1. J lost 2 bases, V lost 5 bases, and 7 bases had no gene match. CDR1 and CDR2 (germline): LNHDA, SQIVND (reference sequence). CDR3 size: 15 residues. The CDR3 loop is CASSVGTAATDTQYF. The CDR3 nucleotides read TGTGCCAGTAGTGTTGGGACAGCTGCCACAGATACGCAGTATTTT.

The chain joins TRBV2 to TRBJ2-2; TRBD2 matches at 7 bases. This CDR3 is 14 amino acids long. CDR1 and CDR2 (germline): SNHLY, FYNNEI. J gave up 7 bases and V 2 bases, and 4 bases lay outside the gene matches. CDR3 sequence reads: CASSEIERGGELFF. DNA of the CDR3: TGTGCCAGCAGTGAAATAGAGCGGGGCGGGGAGCTGTTTTTT.

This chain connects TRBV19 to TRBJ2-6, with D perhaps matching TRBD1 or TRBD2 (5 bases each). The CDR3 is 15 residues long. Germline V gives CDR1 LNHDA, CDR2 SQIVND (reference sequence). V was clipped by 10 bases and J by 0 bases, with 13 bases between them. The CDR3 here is CATRSGASGANVLTF. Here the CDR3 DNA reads TGTGCCACCAGATCCGGGGCCTCTGGGGCCAACGTCCTGACTTTC. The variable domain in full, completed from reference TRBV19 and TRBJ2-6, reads DGGITQSPKYLFRKEGQNVTLSCEQNLNHDAMYWYRQDPGQGLRLIYYSQIVNDFQKGDIAEGYSVSREKKESFPLTVTSAQKNPTAFYLCATRSGASGANVLTFGAGSRLTVL.

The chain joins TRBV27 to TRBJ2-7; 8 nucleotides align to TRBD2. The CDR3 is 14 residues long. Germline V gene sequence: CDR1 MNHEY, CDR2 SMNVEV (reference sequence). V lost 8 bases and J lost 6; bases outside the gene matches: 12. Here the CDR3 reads CASRGTRGSFEQYF. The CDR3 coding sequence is TGTGCCAGCCGCGGGACTAGGGGTTCATTCGAGCAGTACTTC.

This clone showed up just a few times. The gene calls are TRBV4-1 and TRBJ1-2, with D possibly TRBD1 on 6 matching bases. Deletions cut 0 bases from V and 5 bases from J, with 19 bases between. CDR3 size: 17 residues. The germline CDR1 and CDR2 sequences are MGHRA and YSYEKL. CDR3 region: CASSQDRGQPEFYGYTF. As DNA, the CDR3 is TGCGCCAGCAGCCAAGATAGGGGACAACCAGAATTTTATGGCTACACCTTC.

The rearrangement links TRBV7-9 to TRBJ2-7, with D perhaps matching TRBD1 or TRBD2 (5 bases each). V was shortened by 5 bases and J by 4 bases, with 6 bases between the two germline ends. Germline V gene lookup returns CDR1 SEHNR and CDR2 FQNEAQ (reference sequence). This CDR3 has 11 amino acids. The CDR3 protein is CASSEGYEQYF. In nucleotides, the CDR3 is TGTGCCAGCAGCGAGGGGTACGAGCAGTACTTC.

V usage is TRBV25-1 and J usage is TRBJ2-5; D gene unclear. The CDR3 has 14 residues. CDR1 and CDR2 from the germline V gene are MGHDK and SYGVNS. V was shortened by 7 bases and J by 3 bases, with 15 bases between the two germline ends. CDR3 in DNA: TGTGCCAGCACGGACCTAAACACTGAAGAGACCCAGTACTTC. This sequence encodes CASTDLNTEETQYF.

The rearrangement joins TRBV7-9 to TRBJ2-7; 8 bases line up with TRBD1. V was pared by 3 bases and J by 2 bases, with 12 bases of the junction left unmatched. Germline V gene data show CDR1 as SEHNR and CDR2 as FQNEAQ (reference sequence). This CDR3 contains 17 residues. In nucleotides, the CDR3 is TGTGCCAGCAGCTTGAGGGCCGGGACAGGCATTACCTACGAGCAGTACTTC. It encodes CASSLRAGTGITYEQYF.